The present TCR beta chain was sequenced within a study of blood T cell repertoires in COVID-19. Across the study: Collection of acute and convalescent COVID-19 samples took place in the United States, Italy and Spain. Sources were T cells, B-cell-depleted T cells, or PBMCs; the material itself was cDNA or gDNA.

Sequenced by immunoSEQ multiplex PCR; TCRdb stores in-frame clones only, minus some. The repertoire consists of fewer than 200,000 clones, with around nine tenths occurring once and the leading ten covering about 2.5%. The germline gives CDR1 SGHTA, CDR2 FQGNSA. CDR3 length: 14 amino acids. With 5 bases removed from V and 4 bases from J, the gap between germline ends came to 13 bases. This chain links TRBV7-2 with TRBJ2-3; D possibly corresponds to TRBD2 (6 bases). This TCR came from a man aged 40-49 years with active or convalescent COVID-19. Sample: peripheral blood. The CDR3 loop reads CASSENGGPDTQYF. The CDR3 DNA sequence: TGTGCCAGCAGCGAAAACGGGGGACCAGATACGCAGTATTTT.